This T cell receptor beta chain emerged from a study of T-cell memory formation after mild COVID-19. V was pared by 0 bases and J by 0 bases, with 12 bases between. Germline-derived CDR1 and CDR2 are DFQATT and SNEGSKA (reference sequence). This CDR3 contains 16 residues. From the 5' RACE reads, TCRdb called clonotypes with MiXCR, one entry per CDR3 protein. The table lists some 490,000 distinct CDR3 sequences, about 20% of them singletons. This clonotype appeared many times. Antigen unknown. Findings of the study overall: Pre-infection memory showed some responding clones, and this suggested that cross-reactive memory joined.

This sequence was found in an adult woman who had mild COVID-19 (a few samples of this study predate the infection). Cell type and time point are not known. Input material: PBMCs or a T cell subset sorted from them (not recorded which). The chain employs TRBV20-1 and TRBJ2-1; D is ambiguous. The CDR3 loop reads CSARDPDTRSYNEQFF. The CDR3 nucleotides read TGCAGTGCTAGAGATCCAGACACCCGCTCCTACAATGAGCAGTTCTTC.